Listed here are 5 T cell receptor beta chains from one sample, sequenced in a study of regulatory T cells in long-lasting Graves disease (dated by TCRdb to 2020 to 2023). Receptors were amplified or captured by multiplex PCR. Reads for this sample came from an Illumina HiSeq 4000. To build TCR beta libraries, CDR3 regions were amplified by Arm-PCR using iRepertoire HTBI primers. TCRdb itself trimmed the public reads at Q25 with fastp, ran MiXCR and retained productive beta chains. One record per CDR3 amino acid sequence lists the most common genes and DNA. The sample yields 200,000 to 250,000 distinct CDR3 sequences; around 17% were counted once. The ten largest make up approximately 20% of the sample. Sample time point, as interpreted from the label and publication: newly diagnosed GD, antithyroid drugs for less than 3 months. For both TCR sequencing and RNA sequencing, RNA was extracted from PBMCs in TRIzol.

The sample in question was peripheral blood mononuclear cells (PBMCs), obtained at new diagnosis, from a patient treated with antithyroid drugs. The receptors shown here come from a female donor with Graves disease.

There are many counts of this clonotype. Written as DNA, the CDR3 is TGTGCCAGCAGCCTCGACAGGGCACTGAACACTGAAGCTTTCTTT. Its translation: CASSLDRALNTEAFF. The chain carries TRBV7-2 and TRBJ1-1; 7 bases match TRBD1. The CDR3 runs to 15 residues. Germline lookup yields CDR1 SGHTA and CDR2 FQGNSA. V lost 5 bases to trimming and J lost 0 bases; unmatched junction nucleotides: 6.

At least ten counts were recorded for this clonotype. This sequence joins TRBV12-3 or TRBV12-4 and TRBJ1-2, with D possibly being TRBD1 (5 bases). This CDR3 has 14 amino acids. The V and J ends lost 1 base and 10 bases respectively, with 16 bases between them. This CDR3 reads CASSLGGQGRDYTF. CDR3 coding DNA: TGTGCCAGCAGTTTAGGAGGTCAGGGCAGAGACTACACCTTC.

The rearrangement joins TRBV12-3 or TRBV12-4 to TRBJ1-5; no reliable D call. Trimming cost V 0 bases and J 6 bases, with 12 bases left between them. There are 15 residues in the CDR3. The DNA of the CDR3 is TGTGCCAGCAGTTTAGCGCCGGAGGGTAGTCAGCCCCAGCATTTT. It codes for CASSLAPEGSQPQHF.

This clonotype was observed many times. V gene TRBV19 combines with J gene TRBJ1-4; no firm D call. The V end was cut by 4 bases, the J end by 0 bases, with 9 bases between. CDR3 length equals 15 residues. Germline-derived CDR1 and CDR2 are LNHDA and SQIVND (reference sequence). CDR3 sequence: CASSTVTSTNEKLFF. In DNA form, the CDR3 reads TGTGCCAGTAGTACGGTGACTTCAACTAATGAAAAACTGTTTTTT.

The chain is built from TRBV5-6 and TRBJ1-4, with a possible D match to TRBD1 (6 bases). The CDR3 loop spans 16 amino acids. Germline CDR1 SGHDT, CDR2 YYEEEE. The V end was cut by 4 bases, the J end by 3 bases, with 16 bases between. CDR3 protein: CASSRGRGGANEKLFF. In DNA, the CDR3 is TGTGCCAGCAGCCGTGGTAGGGGGGGGGCTAATGAAAAACTGTTTTTT.